The rows below give T cell receptor beta chains drawn from one sample of a study of identical twins. TCRdb reanalysed the 5' RACE reads using MiXCR and keeps one entry per CDR3 protein. The sample yields 600,000 to 850,000 distinct CDR3 sequences, 15% to 20% seen once. The sample also formed part of further work on T cells expressing NK-cell markers.

Material: PBMCs. All receptors come from a woman in her late teens or twenties in good health. Each CDR3 is given with its conserved first and last residue. Fields, in order: J gene, D gene, clone size, V gene, CDR3 DNA, CDR3 protein. A D gene is named only where the DNA matches it firmly. A clone size is listed for some rows: how often the clone was seen (once, few, many), or a class if it is expanded.

J gene: TRBJ2-6
D gene: NA
clone size: NA
V gene: TRBV9
CDR3 DNA: TGTGCCAGCAGCGGGCTTGGGGCTGGGGCCAACGTCCTGACTTTC
CDR3 protein: CASSGLGAGANVLTF

J gene: TRBJ2-7
D gene: NA
clone size: NA
V gene: TRBV9
CDR3 DNA: TGTGCCAGCAGCGGCCGGGCCGATTCCTACGAGCAGTACTTC
CDR3 protein: CASSGRADSYEQYF

J gene: TRBJ2-3
D gene: NA
clone size: NA
V gene: TRBV7-7
CDR3 DNA: TGTGCCAGCAGCTTAGAGCCGCGGAGGGGAGATACGCAGTATTTT
CDR3 protein: CASSLEPRRGDTQYF

J gene: TRBJ2-3
D gene: NA
clone size: few
V gene: TRBV3-1
CDR3 DNA: TGTGCCAGCAGCCCTCTCTCGTTTAGCACAGATACGCAGTATTTT
CDR3 protein: CASSPLSFSTDTQYF

J gene: TRBJ2-2
D gene: NA
clone size: NA
V gene: TRBV29-1
CDR3 DNA: TGCAGCGGCCTCAGGAACACCGGGGAGCTGTTTTTT
CDR3 protein: CSGLRNTGELFF

J gene: TRBJ1-1
D gene: NA
clone size: few
V gene: TRBV29-1
CDR3 DNA: TGCAGCTGGGGGCATTCATACACTGAAGCTTTCTTT
CDR3 protein: CSWGHSYTEAFF

J gene: TRBJ2-3
D gene: TRBD1
clone size: few
V gene: TRBV10-3
CDR3 DNA: TGTGCCATCGCGACAGGGTCCACAGATACGCAGTATTTT
CDR3 protein: CAIATGSTDTQYF

J gene: TRBJ2-3
D gene: TRBD2
clone size: NA
V gene: TRBV10-1
CDR3 DNA: TGCGCCAGCAGTGAAAAGCCCAAGCGGGGGGGCATCGATACGCAGTATTTT
CDR3 protein: CASSEKPKRGGIDTQYF

J gene: TRBJ2-5
D gene: TRBD1
clone size: NA
V gene: TRBV9
CDR3 DNA: TGTGCCAGCAGCGCAACAGGGGGCACAGAGACCCAGTACTTC
CDR3 protein: CASSATGGTETQYF

J gene: TRBJ2-5
D gene: TRBD1
clone size: few
V gene: TRBV7-9
CDR3 DNA: TGTGCCAGCAGCGCACAATTCGGGACAGGGCAAGAGACCCAGTACTTC
CDR3 protein: CASSAQFGTGQETQYF

J gene: TRBJ1-5
D gene: NA
clone size: many
V gene: TRBV7-2
CDR3 DNA: TGTGCCAGCAGCTTAGCGGCGGGGAGACTTAGCAATCAGCCCCAGCATTTT
CDR3 protein: CASSLAAGRLSNQPQHF

J gene: TRBJ2-1
D gene: TRBD2
clone size: NA
V gene: TRBV24-1
CDR3 DNA: TGTGCCACCAGTGATCCTACTAGCGGGATGGAGCAGTTCTTC
CDR3 protein: CATSDPTSGMEQFF

J gene: TRBJ2-1
D gene: NA
clone size: NA
V gene: TRBV20-1
CDR3 DNA: TGCAGTGCTGTGTCCGGGACTTCGGTGGGGAATGAGCAGTTCTTC
CDR3 protein: CSAVSGTSVGNEQFF

J gene: TRBJ2-7
D gene: NA
clone size: few
V gene: TRBV27
CDR3 DNA: TGTGCCAGCAGCTTGATAGGCCCGGTTGGTTTTTCCGAGCAGTACTTC
CDR3 protein: CASSLIGPVGFSEQYF

J gene: TRBJ1-3
D gene: NA
clone size: few
V gene: TRBV12-3/TRBV12-4
CDR3 DNA: TGTGCCAGCAGTTTAGACCACCTCGGTCCCATATATTTT
CDR3 protein: CASSLDHLGPIYF

J gene: TRBJ2-1
D gene: NA
clone size: NA
V gene: TRBV6-1
CDR3 DNA: TGTGCCAGCAGCTTGGGGTTGTCTCGTTACAATGAGCAGTTCTTC
CDR3 protein: CASSLGLSRYNEQFF

J gene: TRBJ2-1
D gene: TRBD2
clone size: NA
V gene: TRBV2
CDR3 DNA: TGTGCCAGCAGTGTCCGGACTAGCGGGGTCTACAATGAGCAGTTCTTC
CDR3 protein: CASSVRTSGVYNEQFF

J gene: TRBJ2-7
D gene: TRBD2
clone size: NA
V gene: TRBV20-1
CDR3 DNA: TGCAGTGCTAGAGTTTGGCGGGGGGGATCCTACGAGCAGTACTTC
CDR3 protein: CSARVWRGGSYEQYF

J gene: TRBJ2-5
D gene: NA
clone size: NA
V gene: TRBV6-5
CDR3 DNA: TGTGCCAGCAGGAGGGCGGGGGAGACCCAGTACTTC
CDR3 protein: CASRRAGETQYF

J gene: TRBJ1-2
D gene: TRBD1
clone size: few
V gene: TRBV2
CDR3 DNA: TGTGCCAGCAGTGTCCACGACAGGGGGTACTATGGCTACACCTTC
CDR3 protein: CASSVHDRGYYGYTF

J gene: TRBJ2-1
D gene: TRBD2
clone size: few
V gene: TRBV9
CDR3 DNA: TGTGCCAGCAGCGTAGATGGGCGGGAGAGAGATGAGCAGTTCTTC
CDR3 protein: CASSVDGRERDEQFF

J gene: TRBJ2-5
D gene: NA
clone size: NA
V gene: TRBV10-3
CDR3 DNA: TGTGCCATCAGTGATGGGATCAGACAAGAGACCCAGTACTTC
CDR3 protein: CAISDGIRQETQYF

J gene: TRBJ2-2
D gene: NA
clone size: NA
V gene: TRBV7-2
CDR3 DNA: TGTGCCAGCAGCCCCGAGGCCGTGAACACCGGGGAGCTGTTTTTT
CDR3 protein: CASSPEAVNTGELFF

J gene: TRBJ2-7
D gene: TRBD2
clone size: few
V gene: TRBV18
CDR3 DNA: TGTGCCAGCTCATCCGGGACTAGCGGCCTCTCCTACGAGCAGTACTTC
CDR3 protein: CASSSGTSGLSYEQYF

J gene: TRBJ2-3
D gene: TRBD2
clone size: NA
V gene: TRBV7-9
CDR3 DNA: TGTGCCAGCAGCACGGGACTAGCGGGAGGGAGCACAGATACGCAGTATTTT
CDR3 protein: CASSTGLAGGSTDTQYF

J gene: TRBJ2-5
D gene: TRBD2
clone size: once
V gene: TRBV30
CDR3 DNA: TGTGCCTGGAGCAGAGCGGGAGGGAGGTCAGAGACCCAGTACTTC
CDR3 protein: CAWSRAGGRSETQYF

J gene: TRBJ2-5
D gene: TRBD2
clone size: few
V gene: TRBV7-9
CDR3 DNA: TGTGCCAGCAGCTTCCGGGCTAGCGGGGTCCAAGAGACCCAGTACTTC
CDR3 protein: CASSFRASGVQETQYF

J gene: TRBJ2-3
D gene: TRBD2
clone size: NA
V gene: TRBV20-1
CDR3 DNA: TGCAGTGCTCCCCGACCAGGGGTAGCGGGAGGAAATACGCAGTATTTT
CDR3 protein: CSAPRPGVAGGNTQYF

J gene: TRBJ2-3
D gene: TRBD2
clone size: NA
V gene: TRBV9
CDR3 DNA: TGTGCCAGCAGCGCCGACAGCCACTCAACCGGGACTAGCGGGTACACAGATACGCAGTATTTT
CDR3 protein: CASSADSHSTGTSGYTDTQYF

J gene: TRBJ1-4
D gene: TRBD1
clone size: NA
V gene: TRBV11-2
CDR3 DNA: TGTGCCAGCAGCTTACCGGGACAGATTAATGAAAAACTGTTTTTT
CDR3 protein: CASSLPGQINEKLFF